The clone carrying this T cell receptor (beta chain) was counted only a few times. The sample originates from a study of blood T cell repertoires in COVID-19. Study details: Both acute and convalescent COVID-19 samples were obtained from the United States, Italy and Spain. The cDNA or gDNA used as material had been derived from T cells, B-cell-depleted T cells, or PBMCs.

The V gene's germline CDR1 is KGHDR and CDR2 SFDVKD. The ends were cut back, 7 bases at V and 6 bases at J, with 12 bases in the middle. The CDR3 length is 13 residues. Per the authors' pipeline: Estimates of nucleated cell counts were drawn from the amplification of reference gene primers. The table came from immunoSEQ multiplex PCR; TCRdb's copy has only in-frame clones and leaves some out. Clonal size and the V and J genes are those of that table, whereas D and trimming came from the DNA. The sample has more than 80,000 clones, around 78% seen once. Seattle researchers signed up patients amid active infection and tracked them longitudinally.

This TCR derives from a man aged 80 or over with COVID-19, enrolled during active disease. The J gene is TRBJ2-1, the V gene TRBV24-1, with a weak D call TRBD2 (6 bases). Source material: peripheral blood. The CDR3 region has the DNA TGTGCCACCAGCGGGAGCCCCTCCAATGAGCAGTTCTTC. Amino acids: CATSGSPSNEQFF.